The 21 T cell receptor delta chains reported below all come from one sample, sequenced in a study of intestinal T cells in coeliac disease. The bulk TRD library came from roughly 150 ng of biopsy DNA amplified with BIOMED-2 primers. TCRdb reanalysed the multiplex PCR reads via CATT. The sample has 1,200 to 1,500 delta-chain clones, about 69% seen once. For each case, the template was genomic DNA from ten roughly 5-µm formalin-fixed paraffin-embedded scrolls. The sequenced sample was a duodenal biopsy. All receptors derive from a human donor with celiac disease.

This chain uses TRDV1 with TRDJ1, with 9 bases matching TRDD3. The CDR3 covers 21 residues. Germline lookup yields CDR1 TSWWSYY and CDR2 QGS. J lost 0 bases, V lost 3 bases, and 20 bases had no gene match. The CDR3 nucleotides are TGTGCTCTTGGGGATAAACTTCTCTGGGGGATCCGAGCTACGTACACCGATAAACTCATCTTT. Protein product: CALGDKLLWGIRATYTDKLIF.

Comments on this clone: A far larger clone differs by one base, so this is likely a read error. V and J are TRDV1 and TRDJ1; D possibly corresponds to TRDD2 (7 bases). There are 19 residues in the CDR3. Germline V gives CDR1 TSWWSYY, CDR2 QGS. The CDR3 bases are TGTGCTCTTGGGGAATGTTCCTACAGGGGGAAATTGTACACCGAGAAACTCATCTTT. Translating gives CALGECSYRGKLYTEKLIF.

Notes on this clone: Given a far larger clone just one base away, this is likely a sequencing read error. The CDR3 DNA is TGTGCCTGTGACACCGTTGGTGGGGGATACGCGGTGCCCGATAAACTCATCTTT. Protein product: CACDTVGGGYAVPDKLIF. The chain joins TRDV2 to TRDJ1, with 11 positions matching TRDD3. This CDR3 spans 18 amino acids. CDR1 is GEAIGNYY and CDR2 is EKD in the germline V gene. Germline trimming cut 0 bases from V and 3 bases from J; bases unmatched to any gene: 11.

By sample fraction, this clone is large (0.1 to 1%). CDR3 region: CALGAGLPPFTGGFLGDKLIF. Written as DNA, the CDR3 is TGTGCTCTTGGGGCAGGCCTTCCTCCTTTTACTGGGGGATTTTTGGGGGACAAACTCATCTTT. V is TRDV1 and J is TRDJ1, with 10 bases aligning to TRDD3. This CDR3 is 21 amino acids long. Trimming at V came to 4 bases and at J to 8 bases, leaving 28 bases not matched to a gene. CDR1 is TSWWSYY and CDR2 is QGS in the germline V gene.

This clone was counted between two and nine times. The rearrangement joins TRDV1 to TRDJ1, with 8 bases aligning to TRDD3. This CDR3 has 22 amino acids. Per germline, CDR1 TSWWSYY and CDR2 QGS. V was pared by 4 bases and J by 0 bases, with 25 bases of the junction left unmatched. As DNA, the CDR3 is TGTGCTCTTGGGGTACTTTCCTTCCGCCCCGCCCTCGTACTGGGGGACACCGATAAACTCATCTTT. Its translation: CALGVLSFRPALVLGDTDKLIF.

About this clone: With a much larger clone just one base away, this may be a read error. V and J are TRDV1 and TRDJ1; 12 bases agree with TRDD3. There are 19 residues in the CDR3. Germline V lookup: CDR1 TSWWSYY, CDR2 QGS. CDR3 nucleotide sequence: TGTGCTCTTGGGGAGACGAAGTACTGGGGGATACACACTCCCGATAAACCCATCTTT. Its translation is CALGETKYWGIHTPDKPIF.

Worth noting for this clone: A read error is the likely source, as a far larger clone sits one nucleotide away. This chain joins TRDV1 and TRDJ1; tentative D call: TRDD2 (5 bases). The CDR3 consists of 15 residues. V shed 3 bases and J shed 0 bases, with 11 bases lying between them. CDR1 is TSWWSYY, CDR2 QGS, per germline. The CDR3 bases are TGTGCTCTTGGGGATGGGCTTCCGTACACCGATAAACTCATCTTT. This encodes CALGDGLPYTDKLIF.

On this clone itself: The TCRdb record carries a much larger clone's protein, which differs from this DNA's translation at residue 4; a read error is the likely cause, and the protein listed here is the DNA translation. This chain connects TRDV1 to TRDJ1; 7 positions match TRDD3. J gave up 3 bases and V 7 bases, and 14 bases lay outside the gene matches. CDR1 TSWWSYY and CDR2 QGS come from the germline V gene. The CDR3 contains 16 residues. The CDR3 DNA reads as TGTGCTCTTGTGAAACCACTGGGGAACTGGGCCGATAAACTCATCTTT. It yields the protein CALVKPLGNWADKLIF.

The gene calls are TRDV1 and TRDJ1; maybe TRDD3 (7 bases). V was clipped by 2 bases and J by 1 base, with 23 bases between them. Germline values: CDR1 TSWWSYY, CDR2 QGS. This CDR3 comprises 19 residues. Written as DNA, the CDR3 is TGTGCTCTTGGGGAATTCCTAGACCGTTTCTGGGGGGTCACCGATAAACTCATCTTT. This sequence encodes CALGEFLDRFWGVTDKLIF.

With regard to this clone: The limits of the CDR3 on the DNA are not certain, so only TCRdb's listed CDR3 is given. This rearrangement joins TRAV29/DV5 to TRDJ1; the listed D gene, TRDD3, was not tested against the DNA. A total of 20 residues make up the CDR3, ends included. CDR1 is NSMFDY and CDR2 is ISSIKDK in the germline V gene. CDR3 protein: CSVLLCSTKILRACTDKLIF.

This rearrangement joins TRDV1 to TRDJ1, with 8 bases matching TRDD2. The length of the CDR3 is 18 residues. Germline V CDR1 and CDR2: TSWWSYY, QGS. Written as DNA, the CDR3 is TGTGCCTTCCTACGTGATATCTGCCCATACCTGGACACCGATAAACTCATCTTT. Residues: CAFLRDICPYLDTDKLIF.

To note about this clone: A read error may be the cause here, since a much bigger clone is one base away. This same CDR3 is encoded by further DNA sequences in the sample. The chain has TRDV2 and TRDJ1; perhaps TRDD3 as D (5 bases). The CDR3 contains 16 residues. Trimming took 4 bases from V and 2 from J, leaving 19 bases between them. Germline-derived CDR1 and CDR2 are GEAIGNYY and EKD. In nucleotides, the CDR3 is TGTGCCTGTGAGGAACTAGGGGAGCCCCGAACCGATAAACTCATCTTT. This codes for CACEELGEPRTDKLIF.

About this clone itself: A far more abundant clone sits one base away, making this likely a read error. Within the sample, other DNA sequences also encode this same CDR3. The chain employs TRDV1 and TRDJ1, with D perhaps TRDD3 (5 bases). The CDR3 sequence is 14 residues long. CDR1 is TSWWSYY, CDR2 QGS, per germline. The CDR3: CALAVIGISGKLIF. The DNA for the CDR3 is TGTGCCCTAGCCGTTATAGGGATCAGCGGTAAACTCATCTTT.

Details on this clone: The likely explanation is a read error, given a far larger clone one base away. The rearrangement links TRDV1 to TRDJ1; 7 nucleotides align to TRDD3. This CDR3 has 24 amino acids. CDR1 TSWWSYY and CDR2 QGS come from the germline V gene. Trimming at V came to 2 bases and at J to 0 bases, leaving 30 bases not matched to a gene. The CDR3 bases are TGTGCTCTTGGGGAAGGCTGGCGGTCCCCTCTAACGGGGGATGCCCGGGAGTACACCGATAAACTCATCTTT. It yields the protein CALGEGWRSPLTGDAREYTDKLIF.

As for this clone: A much larger clone sits a single nucleotide away, making a read error possible. The chain couples TRAV29/DV5 to TRDJ3; D may be TRDD2 (6 bases). The CDR3 spans 20 residues. V lost 0 bases to trimming and J lost 2 bases, with 21 bases between them. Germline V gene sequence: CDR1 NSMFDY, CDR2 ISSIKDK. CDR3 sequence reads: CAASGPTGLVATWDTRQMFF. CDR3 nucleotide sequence: TGTGCAGCAAGCGGTCCTACGGGTCTGGTAGCCACCTGGGACACCCGACAGATGTTTTTC.

A note on this clone: It differs at one base from a far larger clone, so likely a read error. The J gene is TRDJ1, the V gene TRDV1; D is possibly TRDD2 (6 bases). CDR1 TSWWSYY and CDR2 QGS come from the germline V gene. The CDR3 consists of 20 residues. V was clipped by 3 bases and J by 1 base, with 27 bases between them. CDR3: CALGDRPSLWLRSGTDKLIF. DNA for the CDR3: TGTGCTCTTGGGGACCGGCCTTCCCTCTGGCTGAGATCGGGCACCGATAAACTCATCTTT.

In the case of this clone: This probably arose from a read error, given a far larger clone one base away. Different DNA sequences within this sample yield the same CDR3. The chain joins TRDV1 to TRDJ1, with a possible D match to TRDD3 (5 bases). The CDR3 sequence is 21 residues long. Germline CDR1 is TSWWSYY and CDR2 is QGS. This CDR3 reads CALGEAESFLGTKLYTDKLIF. The CDR3 nucleotides read TGTGCTCTTGGGGAAGCAGAAAGTTTTCTGGGAACTAAATTGTACACTGATAAACTCATCTTT.

As regards this clone: This probably arose from a read error, given a far larger clone one base away. Other DNA variants within this sample encode the same CDR3. The V gene is TRDV1, the J gene TRDJ1, with D tentatively TRDD3 (5 bases). CDR3 length equals 19 residues. Germline assignment: CDR1 TSWWSYY and CDR2 QGS. The V gene lost 0 bases and the J gene lost 14 bases, with 34 bases spanning the gap. CDR3 region: CALGELSLSLGGHSYCCIF. CDR3 in DNA: TGTGCTCTTGGGGAACTATCCCTCAGTCTGGGAGGCCACTCATATTGTTGTATCTTT.

Regarding this clone: A junction end diverges from the germline sequence, so it may reflect a read error. V gene TRDV1 combines with J gene TRDJ1, with D perhaps matching TRDD2 or TRDD3 (9 bases each). CDR1 and CDR2 (germline): TSWWSYY, QGS. This CDR3 has 25 amino acids. CDR3 in DNA: TGTGCTCTTGGGGCACGGGCCTTCCTACGTTTGGGGGATAAAGGGGGTAGGGCGTACACCGCTAAACTCATCTTT. Protein: CALGARAFLRLGDKGGRAYTAKLIF.

In the case of this clone: The protein that TCRdb holds for this DNA derives from a much larger clone and differs from the translated DNA at residue 12, which likely indicates a read error; the protein shown here is translated from the DNA. The chain carries TRDV2 and TRDJ1, with 8 bases that match TRDD3. The V segment lost 3 bases and the J segment 7 bases; nucleotides outside the gene matches: 15. The CDR3 covers 16 residues. Germline CDR1 and CDR2: GEAIGNYY and EKD. CDR3 amino acids: CACDPLGVLGSVKLIF. CDR3 sequence (DNA): TGTGCCTGTGACCCACTGGGGGTCTTGGGTTCCGTTAAACTCATCTTT.

This rearrangement joins TRDV1 to TRDJ1; TRDD3 aligns across 8 bases. The CDR3 consists of 22 residues. V lost 1 base and J lost 2; bases outside the gene matches: 24. Germline CDR1 TSWWSYY, CDR2 QGS. This chain's CDR3 is CALGERSSLTWGILLMTDKLIF. In DNA, the CDR3 is TGTGCTCTTGGGGAACGGTCTTCCCTCACGTGGGGGATCCTGCTTATGACCGATAAACTCATCTTT.